These 12 T cell receptor beta chains were sequenced from one sample in a study of blood T cells in healthy people across ages. Then a second PCR, running roughly 7 to 11 cycles, was carried out with a sample-barcoded 5' primer and a J-beta primer mix. TCRdb re-derived calls from the 5' RACE reads in MiXCR, one entry per CDR3 protein. Here the sample spans about 1.8 million distinct CDR3 sequences, about 50% being singletons. The specimen sequenced was blood. The receptors come from a woman aged 40 to 50 in good health.

This clonotype was detected once. V usage is TRBV15 and J usage is TRBJ2-1; weak D call: TRBD2 (7 bases). Germline assignment: CDR1 LNHNV and CDR2 YYDKDF (reference sequence). Trimming stripped 3 bases from V and 13 bases from J, with 19 bases between. This CDR3 has 14 amino acids. In nucleotides, the CDR3 is TGTGCCACCAGCAGTCAGGGAGGGGGTGAGACCCAGTTCTTC. This codes for CATSSQGGGETQFF. Complete variable domain (other parts from reference TRBV15 and TRBJ2-1): DAMVIQNPRYQVTQFGKPVTLSCSQTLNHNVMYWYQQKSSQAPKLLFHYYDKDFNNEADTPDNFQSRRPNTSFCFLDIRSPGLGDTAMYLCATSSQGGGETQFFGPGTRLTVL.

The rearrangement links TRBV21-1 to TRBJ1-4; TRBD1 is the table's D call and was not checked against the DNA. TRBV21-1 is recorded as a pseudogene. The CDR3 has 16 amino acids. The CDR3 sequence: CASSKANGRNNEKLFF. CDR3 DNA sequence: TGTGCCAGCAGCAAAGCTAACGGGCGTAATAATGAAAAACTGTTTTTT.

As to this clonotype: A read error may produce the germline difference seen at one junction end. CDR3 region: CSVGEGSGNIIYF. The CDR3 DNA reads TGCAGCGTTGGGGAGGGCTCTGGAAACATCATATATTTT. The chain carries TRBV29-1 and TRBJ1-3; no firm D call. The germline V gene has CDR1 SQVTM and CDR2 ANQGSEA. This CDR3 region has 13 residues.

This clonotype showed up just a few times. This chain connects TRBV6-6 to TRBJ1-1; possible D gene TRBD1, 6 bases. CDR3 length: 14 residues. The V end was cut by 10 bases, the J end by 2 bases, with 17 bases between. CDR1 is MNHNY and CDR2 is SVGAGI in the germline V gene (reference sequence). In DNA, the CDR3 is TGTGCCATCTTCTCCGGGACACCCAACACTGAAGCTTTCTTT. Its protein product is CAIFSGTPNTEAFF.

This clonotype has only one observation. The genes are TRBV6-5 and TRBJ2-7; D may be TRBD1 (6 bases). The CDR3 has 16 residues. V gave up 4 bases and J gave up 3 bases, with 19 bases separating them. Germline V gene sequence: CDR1 MNHEY, CDR2 SVGAGI. CDR3 coding DNA: TGTGCCAGCAGTTTCTCGGTTGGCCTCAGGGGCTACGAGCAGTACTTC. As protein: CASSFSVGLRGYEQYF.

This clonotype was counted a few times. The chain employs TRBV5-6 and TRBJ2-5; D is perhaps TRBD2 (5 bases). The assigned J gene may be wrong: the sequence end matches TRBJ2-7 better. CDR1 SGHDT and CDR2 YYEEEE come from the germline V gene. This CDR3 is 14 amino acids long. The CDR3 bases are TGTGCCAGCAGCTTGGTTGCAGGAGGAGGCGAGCAGTACTTC. It is translated as CASSLVAGGGEQYF.

This chain connects TRBV5-1 to TRBJ2-3; TRBD1 matches at 7 bases. CDR3 length equals 16 residues. The junction had 6 bases not matched to a gene; V was cut back by 0 bases and J by 2 bases. Germline CDR1 reads SGHRS; CDR2 reads YFSETQ. DNA for the CDR3: TGCGCCAGCAGCTTGGAGGGCAGGGGGAACACAGATACGCAGTATTTT. Translation: CASSLEGRGNTDTQYF.

This chain connects TRBV29-1 to TRBJ1-1; D call uncertain. V was pared by 1 base and J by 7 bases, with 10 bases between. This CDR3 spans 12 amino acids. The V gene's germline CDR1 is SQVTM and CDR2 ANQGSEA. The CDR3 region has the DNA TGCAGCGTTGAAGGGGCAACAGTTGAAGCTTTCTTT. This encodes CSVEGATVEAFF.

V gene TRBV7-2 combines with J gene TRBJ1-2, with 7 bases fitting TRBD1. V trimming: 4 bases; J trimming: 5 bases; junction bases outside the gene matches: 16. This CDR3 region has 17 residues. Germline V CDR1 and CDR2: SGHTA, FQGNSA. The CDR3 is CASSSPSTGSVDYGYTF. In DNA form, the CDR3 reads TGTGCCAGCAGCTCCCCATCGACAGGGTCTGTCGATTATGGCTACACCTTC. Full variable domain (remainder filled in from reference TRBV7-2 and TRBJ1-2): GAGVSQSPSNKVTEKGKDVELRCDPISGHTALYWYRQSLGQGLEFLIYFQGNSAPDKSGLPSDRFSAERTGGSVSTLTIQRTQQEDSAVYLCASSSPSTGSVDYGYTFGSGTRLTVV.

This clonotype has more than one count but fewer than ten. This chain joins TRBV7-8 and TRBJ2-7; D remains unclear. CDR1 and CDR2 (germline): SGHVS, FQNEAQ. The CDR3 runs to 14 residues. Trimming stripped 5 bases from V and 4 bases from J, with 15 bases between. The CDR3 region is CASSHQMRLYEQYF. The CDR3 coding sequence is TGTGCCAGCAGCCATCAGATGAGATTATACGAGCAGTACTTC. The full variable domain, its missing parts supplied by reference TRBV7-8 and TRBJ2-7, is GAGVSQSPRYKVAKRGQDVALRCDPISGHVSLFWYQQALGQGPEFLTYFQNEAQLDKSGLPSDRFFAERPEGSVSTLKIQRTQQEDSAVYLCASSHQMRLYEQYFGPGTRLTVT.

A few counts support this clonotype. This chain links TRBV5-1 with TRBJ2-5; D is perhaps TRBD1 (6 bases). Germline CDR1 SGHRS, CDR2 YFSETQ. The V and J ends lost 3 bases and 0 bases respectively, with 15 bases between them. This CDR3 has 16 residues. CDR3 bases: TGCGCCAGCAGCTACAGGGCACCCCGGTACCAAGAGACCCAGTACTTC. Translation gives CASSYRAPRYQETQYF.

Only one count was recorded for this clonotype. Germline is not matched at one junction end, which may reflect a read error. The CDR3 spells CTSSSSTGGREQYF. Here the CDR3 DNA reads TGTACCAGCAGTTCATCTACAGGGGGTCGCGAGCAGTACTTC. The V call is TRBV28, the J call TRBJ2-7, with TRBD1 identical over 8 bases. CDR1 MDHEN and CDR2 SYDVKM come from the germline V gene. The CDR3 spans 14 residues.